This T cell receptor (beta chain) stems from a study of cytomegalovirus exposure and HLA in healthy donors. This clone was seen a handful of times. There are 14 residues in the CDR3. In germline, CDR1 is LNHDA, CDR2 SQIVND (reference sequence). After removal of 8 bases from V and 1 base from J, the junction contained 2 bases not matched to a gene. A multiplex PCR was run with 60 Vbeta primers and 13 Jbeta primers. TCRdb keeps only in-frame clones here, not all; method: immunoSEQ multiplex PCR. Of under 130,000 clones listed, nearly 80% were seen once; the top ten hold 1% to 1.5%. The sequencing input was PBMCs. V gene TRBV19 combines with J gene TRBJ2-1; 10 nucleotides agree with TRBD2. The clonotype comes from a man under 40 in good health and CMV-seronegative. DNA of the CDR3: TGTGCCAGTCAGCGGGAGGGGTCCTACAATGAGCAGTTCTTC. It encodes CASQREGSYNEQFF.